The present TCR beta chain was sequenced within a study of T cells in Graves' hyperthyroidism and ophthalmopathy. Notes on the study in general: Median prediction lead before ophthalmopathy onset was 6.5 months with the model.

From germline, CDR1 is DFQATT and CDR2 SNEGSKA (reference sequence). This CDR3 is built from 13 residues. Trimming left V 6 bases short and J 1 base short, with 12 bases between. Only a few counts were recorded for this clonotype. Antigen specificity is unknown. The authors deemed Graves' hyperthyroidism stable absent ophthalmopathy progression within 18 months. Aged 18 to 65, the patients had hyperthyroidism that was newly diagnosed and had lasted under 2 months. Uncontrolled infection, other autoimmune disease, pregnancy or lactation disqualified patients from enrolment. Amplification yielded TCR beta CDR3 regions, with RNA transcripts as the source. When the TCR CDR3 underwent first-round RT-PCR, the HTBI primer set was used. In TCRdb, the multiplex PCR reads were re-called with MiXCR into one record per CDR3 protein. The sample lists approximately 530,000 distinct CDR3 sequences; 16% were seen once.

Sequencing used blood. This receptor was obtained from a woman between 18 and 29 years old with Graves' hyperthyroidism. This chain connects TRBV20-1 to TRBJ2-5, with a weak D call TRBD1 (6 bases). CDR3 sequence: CSAPGQTQETQYF. DNA for the CDR3: TGCAGTGCCCCTGGACAGACCCAAGAGACCCAGTACTTC.